Presented here are 9 T cell receptor beta chains from one specimen sequenced in a study of cytomegalovirus exposure and HLA in healthy donors. Both 60 Vbeta primers and 13 Jbeta primers went into the PCR. Profiled with immunoSEQ multiplex PCR; TCRdb holds only in-frame clones, not every one. Its clone listing holds fewer than 60,000 clones. Sequenced sample: PBMCs. The receptor set was obtained from a middle-aged woman in good health and CMV-seronegative.

V gene TRBV5-1 combines with J gene TRBJ1-1, with 7 bases lining up with TRBD1. Germline V gene sequence: CDR1 SGHRS, CDR2 YFSETQ. This CDR3 comprises 14 residues. The junction had 3 bases not matched to a gene; V was cut back by 3 bases and J by 1 base. The CDR3 reads CASSYDRANTEAFF. The CDR3 DNA reads as TGCGCCAGCAGCTACGACAGGGCGAACACTGAAGCTTTCTTT.

J is TRBJ1-1 and V is TRBV18; TRBD1 agrees at 7 bases. The germline V gene encodes CDR1 KGHSH and CDR2 LQKENI. Trimming at V came to 3 bases and at J to 0 bases, leaving 10 bases not matched to a gene. The CDR3 length is 17 residues. The CDR3 nucleotides read TGTGCCAGCTCACCGAGTCCCGCAGGGGGGATGAACACTGAAGCTTTCTTT. Translated: CASSPSPAGGMNTEAFF.

The V and J genes are TRBV5-1 and TRBJ2-3; possibly TRBD1 for D (6 bases). This CDR3 contains 15 residues. The germline gives CDR1 SGHRS, CDR2 YFSETQ. The V end was cut by 0 bases, the J end by 0 bases, with 8 bases between. This CDR3 is CASSLEGVSTDTQYF. The CDR3 nucleotides read TGCGCCAGCAGCTTGGAGGGGGTTAGCACAGATACGCAGTATTTT.

The chain combines TRBV21-1 with TRBJ1-6. TRBV21-1 is an annotated pseudogene. The CDR3 covers 13 residues. The CDR3 DNA reads TGTGCCAGCAGACTCTCCTATAATTCACCCCTCCACTTT. Residues: CASRLSYNSPLHF.

The J gene is TRBJ2-2, the V gene TRBV5-6; D perhaps matches TRBD1 (6 bases). This CDR3 has 14 amino acids. Germline values: CDR1 SGHDT, CDR2 YYEEEE. Trimming took 4 bases from V and 6 from J, leaving 13 bases between them. The CDR3 nucleotides read TGTGCCAGCAGCCCTGGACAGTACCCCGGGGAGCTGTTTTTT. Translating it yields CASSPGQYPGELFF.

CDR3 residues: CASNEQGASSPLHF. In nucleotides, the CDR3 is TGTGCCAGTAACGAACAGGGGGCCAGTTCACCCCTCCACTTT. The chain employs TRBV19 and TRBJ1-6; 9 nucleotides align to TRBD1. The germline CDR1 and CDR2 sequences are LNHDA and SQIVND (reference sequence). This CDR3 region has 14 residues. With 7 bases clipped from V and 9 bases from J, the junction kept 7 bases outside the gene matches.

The chain couples TRBV28 to TRBJ2-7; D ambiguous. CDR3 length: 13 residues. Trimming pared 9 bases from V and 0 bases from J, leaving 12 bases between. Germline V gene data show CDR1 as MDHEN and CDR2 as SYDVKM. The DNA for the CDR3 is TGTGCCAGGCCCGCACACAACTCCTACGAGCAGTACTTC. This encodes CARPAHNSYEQYF.

The V call is TRBV7-6, the J call TRBJ2-2; 12 nucleotides agree with TRBD2. The CDR3 is 16 residues long. The V gene's germline CDR1 is SGHVS and CDR2 FNYEAQ. Losses at the gene ends were 5 bases for V and 7 bases for J; bases not matched to a gene: 8. The CDR3, as DNA: TGTGCCAGCAGCCCTCTAGCGGGAGGGTTGAACGGGGAGCTGTTTTTT. This sequence encodes CASSPLAGGLNGELFF.

The CDR3 region has the DNA TGTGCCAGCTCGTCCGGGACAGATACGCAGTATTTT. This translates into CASSSGTDTQYF. The V and J genes are TRBV18 and TRBJ2-3, with D hard to call. V shed 6 bases and J shed 3 bases, with 7 bases lying between them. CDR1 is KGHSH and CDR2 is LQKENI in the germline V gene. The length of the CDR3 is 12 residues.